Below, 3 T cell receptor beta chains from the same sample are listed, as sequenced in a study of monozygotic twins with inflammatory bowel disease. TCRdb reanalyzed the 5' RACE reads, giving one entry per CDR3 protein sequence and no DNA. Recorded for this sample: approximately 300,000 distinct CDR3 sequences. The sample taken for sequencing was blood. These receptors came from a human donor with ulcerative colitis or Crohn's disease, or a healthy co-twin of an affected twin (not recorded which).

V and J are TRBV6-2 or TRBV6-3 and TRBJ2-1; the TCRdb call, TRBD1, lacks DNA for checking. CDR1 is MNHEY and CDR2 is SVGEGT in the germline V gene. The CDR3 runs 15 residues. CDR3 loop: CASAVLGQGNNEQFF.

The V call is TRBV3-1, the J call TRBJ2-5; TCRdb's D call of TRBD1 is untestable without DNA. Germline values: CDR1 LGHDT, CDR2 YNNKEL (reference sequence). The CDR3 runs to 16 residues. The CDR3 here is CASSQFGQGRQETQYF.

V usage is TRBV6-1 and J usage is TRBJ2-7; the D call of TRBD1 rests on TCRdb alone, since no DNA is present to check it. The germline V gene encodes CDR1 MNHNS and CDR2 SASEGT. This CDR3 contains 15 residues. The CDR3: CASKREQGPNYEQYF.